One sample yielded the 14 T cell receptor beta chains listed below, sequenced in a study of blood T cells in healthy people across ages. Combining a sample-barcoded 5' primer with a J-beta primer mix, a second PCR ran for roughly 7 to 12 cycles. TCRdb itself ran the 5' RACE reads through MiXCR, one entry per CDR3 protein. The table shows 1,500,000 or so distinct CDR3 sequences, with approximately 43% occurring only once. The specimen sequenced was blood. The receptors stem from a woman between 18 and 29 years old in good health.

Details on this clonotype: At one end, the junction sequence differs from germline, possibly due to a read error. The chain is built from TRBV3-1 and TRBJ2-6, with D unclear. Germline loops: CDR1 LGHDT, CDR2 YNNKEL (reference sequence). This CDR3 has 13 residues. The CDR3 coding sequence is TGTACCAGCAGGCCCACTGGGGCCAACGTCCTGACTTTC. This sequence encodes CTSRPTGANVLTF. Based on the CDR3 plus reference TRBV3-1 and TRBJ2-6, the full variable domain is DTAVSQTPKYLVTQMGNDKSIKCEQNLGHDTMYWYKQDSKKFLKIMFSYNNKELIINETVPNRFSPKSPDKAHLNLHINSLELGDSAVYFCTSRPTGANVLTFGAGSRLTVL.

Only a few counts were recorded for this clonotype. The J gene is TRBJ2-4, the V gene TRBV4-1; no clear D gene. Matching the DNA end better, TRBJ2-5 makes the J call doubtful. This CDR3 comprises 14 residues. Germline V gene sequence: CDR1 MGHRA, CDR2 YSYEKL. The CDR3 is CASSQERLLQTQYF. The CDR3 nucleotides are TGCGCCAGCAGCCAAGAGAGATTGTTGCAGACCCAGTACTTC.

This clonotype was counted only a few times. The CDR3 region is CASSLIQGFGYTF. The CDR3 DNA reads as TGTGCCAGCAGTTTAATCCAGGGGTTTGGCTACACCTTC. This chain links TRBV27 with TRBJ1-2, with D perhaps TRBD1 (6 bases). The CDR3 totals 13 residues. Trimming shortened V by 2 bases and J by 7 bases, and 11 bases separated the two germline ends. Germline lookup yields CDR1 MNHEY and CDR2 SMNVEV (reference sequence).

This clonotype has more than one count but fewer than ten. This chain connects TRBV4-2 to TRBJ2-7, with a tentative D call TRBD2 (6 bases). CDR1 is LGHNA and CDR2 is YNFKEQ in the germline V gene. Trimming left V 4 bases short and J 5 bases short, with 15 bases between. The CDR3 totals 14 residues. Written as DNA, the CDR3 is TGTGCCAGCAGCCCAATCCGGTCTAGCGACGAGCAGTACTTC. Residues: CASSPIRSSDEQYF.

This rearrangement joins TRBV7-2 to TRBJ2-3; D is unresolved. With 5 bases removed from V and 5 bases from J, the gap between germline ends came to 8 bases. Germline assignment: CDR1 SGHTA and CDR2 FQGNSA. CDR3 size: 12 residues. DNA of the CDR3: TGTGCCAGCAGCCTAAATGAAGATACGCAGTATTTT. Translated: CASSLNEDTQYF.

V usage is TRBV13 and J usage is TRBJ1-2; D might be TRBD1 (5 bases). Trimming stripped 7 bases from V and 2 bases from J, with 14 bases between. Germline V lookup: CDR1 PRHDT, CDR2 FYEKMQ (reference sequence). The CDR3 runs 14 residues. CDR3 protein: CASTSGLENYGYTF. The CDR3 bases are TGTGCCAGCACCTCAGGGCTAGAAAACTATGGCTACACCTTC.

The chain recombines TRBV4-3 with TRBJ2-4; D is possibly TRBD1 or TRBD2 (5 bases each). Germline V CDR1 and CDR2: LGHNA, YSLEER. This CDR3 has 15 residues. V shed 6 bases and J shed 4 bases, with 16 bases lying between them. Written as DNA, the CDR3 is TGCGCCAGCAGGTACAGGAGACTACGAAAAAACATTCAGTACTTC. Its translation is CASRYRRLRKNIQYF.

The chain combines TRBV30 with TRBJ2-5; D may be TRBD2 (5 bases). Germline CDR1 is GTSNPN and CDR2 is SVGIG (reference sequence). V was cut by 1 base and J by 5 bases, with 14 bases left in between. The CDR3 is made up of 14 amino acids. CDR3 residues: CAWSGTSPRETQYF. The CDR3 nucleotides are TGTGCCTGGAGTGGGACTTCCCCAAGGGAGACCCAGTACTTC.

V usage is TRBV10-3 and J usage is TRBJ1-1, with 10 bases lining up with TRBD1. The CDR3 length is 18 residues. CDR1 is ENHRY, CDR2 SYGVKD, per germline. The junction had 16 bases not matched to a gene; V was cut back by 5 bases and J by 4 bases. CDR3 in amino acids: CAISKYGTGDGAVTEAFF. The CDR3 nucleotides are TGTGCCATCAGTAAGTACGGGACAGGGGATGGCGCGGTCACTGAAGCTTTCTTT.

In this sample, this clonotype turned up a few times. The chain couples TRBV7-9 to TRBJ2-3; TRBD1 agrees at 10 bases. Germline CDR1 SEHNR, CDR2 FQNEAQ (reference sequence). V lost 5 bases to trimming and J lost 2 bases; unmatched junction nucleotides: 7. CDR3 length: 16 amino acids. In DNA, the CDR3 is TGTGCCAGCAGCCCCGTGGGACAGGGGCTCACAGATACGCAGTATTTT. Translated, it gives CASSPVGQGLTDTQYF.

This chain uses TRBV27 with TRBJ2-7; 8 bases match TRBD1. This CDR3 region has 13 residues. Germline lookup yields CDR1 MNHEY and CDR2 SMNVEV (reference sequence). With 7 bases clipped from V and 6 bases from J, the junction kept 8 bases outside the gene matches. CDR3 amino acids: CASMETGVPEQYF. CDR3 DNA sequence: TGTGCCAGCATGGAGACAGGGGTACCCGAGCAGTACTTC.

This chain joins TRBV19 and TRBJ1-5; 7 bases agree with TRBD1. Germline V gene data show CDR1 as LNHDA and CDR2 as SQIVND (reference sequence). There are 15 residues in the CDR3. The V gene end was trimmed by 7 bases and the J gene end by 0 bases; junction bases not matched to a gene: 6. CDR3 residues: CASTEQGYSNQPQHF. DNA for the CDR3: TGTGCCAGTACCGAACAGGGGTATAGCAATCAGCCCCAGCATTTT.

V and J are TRBV4-3 and TRBJ2-3; 13 bases line up with TRBD2. J was trimmed by 6 bases and V by 3 bases; bases with no gene match: 3. Germline V lookup: CDR1 LGHNA, CDR2 YSLEER. The CDR3 runs to 15 residues. The CDR3 here is CASSHTSGRADTQYF. DNA of the CDR3: TGCGCCAGCAGCCACACTAGCGGGAGGGCCGATACGCAGTATTTT.

V is TRBV19 and J is TRBJ1-2; D not resolved. This CDR3 is 13 amino acids long. V lost 2 bases, J lost 6 bases, and 10 bases lay in between. Looked up from germline, CDR1 is LNHDA and CDR2 is SQIVND (reference sequence). The CDR3 DNA reads TGTGCCAGTAGTATATGGGCATTGGATGGCTACACCTTC. Translating gives CASSIWALDGYTF.